Following are 7 T cell receptor beta chains from one sample sequenced in a study of PD-L1 blockade in urothelial cancer. The table came from immunoSEQ multiplex PCR; TCRdb's copy has only in-frame clones and leaves some out. Of under 100,000 clones listed, roughly 80% are singletons. Sequencing used PBMCs, obtained around atezolizumab (anti-PD-L1) treatment. These receptors came from a man aged 70 or older with urothelial cancer.

The chain recombines TRBV5-1 with TRBJ2-7; 7 bases agree with TRBD1. Germline-derived CDR1 and CDR2 are SGHRS and YFSETQ. J lost 6 bases, V lost 5 bases, and 14 bases had no gene match. The CDR3 contains 15 residues. The CDR3 reads CASSTHPGQASEQYF. CDR3 sequence (DNA): TGCGCCAGCAGTACCCACCCCGGACAGGCTTCCGAGCAGTACTTC.

The chain links TRBV6-6 to TRBJ2-7; 10 nucleotides agree with TRBD2. In germline, CDR1 is MNHNY, CDR2 SVGAGI (reference sequence). The CDR3 spans 15 residues. The J segment lost 2 bases and the V segment lost 6 bases, leaving 7 bases of the junction unmatched. The CDR3 coding sequence is TGTGCCAGCAGCAGACTAGCGGGTACTACCTACGAGCAGTACTTC. This translates into CASSRLAGTTYEQYF.

This clone was observed once. The genes are TRBV7-8 and TRBJ1-3, with TRBD1 as a possible D gene (6 bases). Trimming pared 5 bases from V and 0 bases from J, leaving 17 bases between. This CDR3 region has 17 residues. Germline V lookup: CDR1 SGHVS, CDR2 FQNEAQ. The CDR3 sequence: CASSKQGTLISGNTIYF. CDR3 coding DNA: TGTGCCAGCAGCAAACAGGGAACCCTGATCTCTGGAAACACCATATATTTT.

The CDR3 loop is CSVGAADYGYTF. As DNA, the CDR3 is TGCAGCGTTGGCGCAGCGGACTATGGCTACACCTTC. The chain employs TRBV29-1 and TRBJ1-2; D is unresolved. Germline V gene sequence: CDR1 SQVTM, CDR2 ANQGSEA. The CDR3 has 12 amino acids. The V gene lost 4 bases and the J gene lost 3 bases, with 9 bases spanning the gap.

This clone was detected once. The CDR3 spells CASSIPQGQLNTEAFF. CDR3 coding DNA: TGTGCCAGTAGTATACCCCAGGGACAGCTGAACACTGAAGCTTTCTTT. V is TRBV19 and J is TRBJ1-1, with TRBD1 matching over 7 bases. The CDR3 is 16 residues long. V was pared by 2 bases and J by 0 bases, with 6 bases of the junction left unmatched. Germline-derived CDR1 and CDR2 are LNHDA and SQIVND (reference sequence).

This clone was recorded once. V is TRBV27 and J is TRBJ2-7, with 7 bases that match TRBD2. After removal of 2 bases from V and 7 bases from J, the junction contained 8 bases not matched to a gene. CDR1 MNHEY and CDR2 SMNVEV come from the germline V gene (reference sequence). This CDR3 spans 14 amino acids. DNA of the CDR3: TGTGCCAGCAGTTTAACCAGCGGGGTGGTTGAGCAGTACTTC. It is translated as CASSLTSGVVEQYF.

This chain joins TRBV7-2 and TRBJ2-1; TRBD2 is a possible D gene (5 bases). V was trimmed by 1 base and J by 0 bases, leaving 13 bases between them. This CDR3 is built from 17 residues. Germline assignment: CDR1 SGHTA and CDR2 FQGNSA. CDR3 in DNA: TGTGCCAGCAGCTTAGAGGGAGCTACTAGCTCCTACAATGAGCAGTTCTTC. Its protein product is CASSLEGATSSYNEQFF.